A single sample is the source of the 19 T cell receptor beta chains below, sequenced in a study of T cells after posttransplantation cyclophosphamide. Assay used: immunoSEQ multiplex PCR; TCRdb lists only in-frame clones, some missing. The sample gives over 35,000 clones, none seen only once, and the top ten clones hold about 2%. Source material: PBMCs. Every receptor here comes from a man aged 40-49 years in good health, CMV-negative, and a related stem cell transplant donor.

This clone appeared many times. The chain is built from TRBV19 and TRBJ1-1; maybe TRBD1 (5 bases). Per germline, CDR1 LNHDA and CDR2 SQIVND (reference sequence). The CDR3 totals 11 residues. The V end was cut by 1 base, the J end by 9 bases, with 6 bases between. CDR3 bases: TGTGCCAGTAGTATAGGGGGCCAAGCTTTCTTT. It translates to CASSIGGQAFF.

About this clone: This specimen includes other DNA sequences encoding the same CDR3. The V call is TRBV19, the J call TRBJ2-3, with 10 bases matching TRBD1. Trimming took 8 bases from V and 1 from J; bases not matched to a gene: 0. The CDR3 is made up of 13 amino acids. Germline V lookup: CDR1 LNHDA, CDR2 SQIVND (reference sequence). CDR3 residues: CASGTGGTDTQYF. The CDR3 nucleotides are TGTGCCAGTGGGACAGGGGGCACAGATACGCAGTATTTT.

This clone was detected ten times or more. The chain combines TRBV6-1 with TRBJ2-7, with D perhaps TRBD1 (5 bases). Germline V gives CDR1 MNHNS, CDR2 SASEGT. This CDR3 is 13 amino acids long. Trimming removed 7 bases from V and 6 bases from J, with 16 bases in between. CDR3 loop: CASIGRARLEQYF. The CDR3 DNA reads TGTGCCAGCATTGGCAGGGCGCGGCTCGAGCAGTACTTC.

This clone was seen many times. The J gene is TRBJ1-2, the V gene TRBV18, with TRBD1 as a possible D gene (5 bases). This CDR3 comprises 16 residues. Germline V gene lookup returns CDR1 KGHSH and CDR2 LQKENI. V was shortened by 6 bases and J by 5 bases, with 22 bases between the two germline ends. The CDR3 DNA follows: TGTGCCAGCTCTCACCAGGGTTCCCCTGAGGTTTATGGCTACACCTTC. It is translated as CASSHQGSPEVYGYTF.

This clone has just a few counts. V usage is TRBV25-1 and J usage is TRBJ1-4, with 7 nucleotides matching TRBD1. V was pared by 1 base and J by 3 bases, with 8 bases of the junction left unmatched. The germline V gene encodes CDR1 MGHDK and CDR2 SYGVNS. This CDR3 is built from 17 residues. The CDR3 is CASSEFTGDWANEKLFF. The CDR3 bases are TGTGCCAGCAGTGAATTTACAGGGGATTGGGCTAATGAAAAACTGTTTTTT.

This clone was counted at least ten times. The V call is TRBV10-2, the J call TRBJ1-1, with a possible D match to TRBD1 (5 bases). This CDR3 has 15 amino acids. Trimming stripped 5 bases from V and 0 bases from J, with 13 bases between. The germline gives CDR1 WSHSY, CDR2 SAAADI. The CDR3 loop is CASSPPRGLNTEAFF. The DNA for the CDR3 is TGCGCCAGCAGTCCCCCGCGGGGGTTGAACACTGAAGCTTTCTTT.

This clone was counted ten times or more. The rearrangement joins TRBV7-2 to TRBJ2-2; D perhaps matches TRBD2 (6 bases). Germline V gene sequence: CDR1 SGHTA, CDR2 FQGNSA. There are 14 residues in the CDR3. V dropped 7 bases and J dropped 5 bases, with 14 bases sitting between them. CDR3 sequence (DNA): TGTGCCAGCAACCGTGGGGGGTCAACCGGGGAGCTGTTTTTT. Translation: CASNRGGSTGELFF.

This clone was seen ten or more times. J is TRBJ2-1 and V is TRBV11-2; 9 bases line up with TRBD2. Germline V CDR1 and CDR2: SGHAT, FQNNGV. The CDR3 length is 14 residues. With 1 base clipped from V and 7 bases from J, the junction kept 2 bases outside the gene matches. The CDR3 DNA is TGTGCCAGCAGCTTAGGGACTAGCGTGAATGAGCAGTTCTTC. Amino acids: CASSLGTSVNEQFF.

The genes are TRBV6-5 and TRBJ1-6, with D possibly matching TRBD1 (6 bases). The CDR3 runs 16 residues. Trimming shortened V by 2 bases and J by 3 bases, and 11 bases separated the two germline ends. The V gene's germline CDR1 is MNHEY and CDR2 SVGAGI. The CDR3 sequence is CASSYTGKGYNSPLHF. The CDR3 DNA reads as TGTGCCAGCAGTTACACAGGGAAGGGCTATAATTCACCCCTCCACTTT.

This clone was detected only a few times. The chain is built from TRBV9 and TRBJ2-1, with D possibly being TRBD2 (5 bases). This CDR3 is 16 amino acids long. The germline V gene encodes CDR1 SGDLS and CDR2 YYNGEE. With 3 bases removed from V and 3 bases from J, the gap between germline ends came to 16 bases. CDR3 sequence reads: CASSGLSAGSYNEQFF. DNA for the CDR3: TGTGCCAGCAGCGGATTGTCTGCTGGGAGCTACAATGAGCAGTTCTTC.

This clone was seen many times. The chain joins TRBV13 to TRBJ2-1; TRBD2 is a possible D gene (5 bases). Germline V gene data show CDR1 as PRHDT and CDR2 as FYEKMQ (reference sequence). CDR3 length: 18 amino acids. The germline V and J ends were trimmed by 5 bases and 1 base, with 21 bases remaining between them. The CDR3 sequence: CASSLTPLAGGSYNEQFF. For the CDR3, the DNA is TGTGCCAGCAGCCTAACCCCCCTGGCGGGCGGGTCCTACAATGAGCAGTTCTTC.

This clone was counted at least ten times. The chain is built from TRBV6-6 and TRBJ2-4; 9 bases line up with TRBD2. CDR1 is MNHNY and CDR2 is SVGAGI in the germline V gene (reference sequence). V lost 5 bases, J lost 5 bases, and 4 bases stayed unmatched. CDR3 length: 14 residues. The CDR3 region has the DNA TGTGCCAGCAGTCGGGCTAGCGGGGAAAACATTCAGTACTTC. This codes for CASSRASGENIQYF.

Ten or more counts support this clone. This sequence joins TRBV2 and TRBJ2-1, with 7 bases that match TRBD2. CDR3 length equals 15 residues. Unmatched junction bases numbered 10, after V lost 5 bases and J lost 6 bases. Germline-derived CDR1 and CDR2 are SNHLY and FYNNEI. This chain's CDR3 is CASSPGTITPNEQFF. DNA for the CDR3: TGTGCCAGCAGTCCCGGGACTATCACCCCCAATGAGCAGTTCTTC.

In this sample, this clone turned up many times. The chain has TRBV29-1 and TRBJ1-1, with TRBD1 matching 7 bases. This CDR3 contains 14 residues. Germline assignment: CDR1 SQVTM and CDR2 ANQGSEA. V gave up 4 bases and J gave up 6 bases; unmatched junction bases: 11. Here the CDR3 reads CSVAEEQGLPEAFF. CDR3 in DNA: TGCAGCGTTGCCGAGGAACAGGGGTTACCTGAAGCTTTCTTT.

A few counts support this clone. The chain employs TRBV30 and TRBJ2-3; TRBD2 matches at 7 bases. Per the germline V gene, CDR1 is GTSNPN and CDR2 is SVGIG (reference sequence). Germline trimming cut 2 bases from V and 1 base from J; bases unmatched to any gene: 12. The CDR3 totals 17 residues. CDR3 region: CAWSTRFGGRGTDTQYF. CDR3 nucleotide sequence: TGTGCCTGGAGTACCCGATTCGGAGGGAGGGGCACAGATACGCAGTATTTT.

This clone has a count of ten or more. The V gene is TRBV7-9, the J gene TRBJ2-2; D ambiguous. V lost 4 bases to trimming and J lost 3 bases, with 6 bases between them. Germline V CDR1 and CDR2: SEHNR, FQNEAQ (reference sequence). This CDR3 spans 13 amino acids. This chain's CDR3 is CASSSPDTGELFF. CDR3 sequence (DNA): TGTGCCAGCAGCTCCCCGGACACCGGGGAGCTGTTTTTT.

Many counts were recorded for this clone. The genes are TRBV19 and TRBJ2-2; 8 bases are shared with TRBD1. In germline, CDR1 is LNHDA, CDR2 SQIVND (reference sequence). This CDR3 has 15 amino acids. V lost 8 bases to trimming and J lost 5 bases; unmatched junction nucleotides: 10. CDR3 coding DNA: TGTGCCAGTTGCCCGGGACAGGCGGGTACCGGGGAGCTGTTTTTT. Protein sequence: CASCPGQAGTGELFF.

This clone was counted a few times. The genes are TRBV7-2 and TRBJ1-1; perhaps TRBD1 as D (5 bases). This CDR3 comprises 13 residues. V was clipped by 5 bases and J by 5 bases, with 12 bases between them. CDR1 is SGHTA, CDR2 FQGNSA, per germline. CDR3: CASSKSDRTEAFF. Written as DNA, the CDR3 is TGTGCCAGCAGCAAATCAGACAGAACTGAAGCTTTCTTT.

This clone was picked up many times. The rearrangement links TRBV5-1 to TRBJ2-3; D not resolved. There are 12 residues in the CDR3. Germline values: CDR1 SGHRS, CDR2 YFSETQ. With 0 bases removed from V and 4 bases from J, the gap between germline ends came to 3 bases. The CDR3 region is CASSLGADTQYF. The CDR3 bases are TGCGCCAGCAGCTTGGGCGCAGATACGCAGTATTTT.